What follows are 22 T cell receptor beta chains derived from one specimen sequenced in a study of blood T cell repertoires in COVID-19. Assay used: immunoSEQ multiplex PCR; TCRdb lists only in-frame clones, some missing. This table holds roughly 250,000 clones, approximately 90% found once. Sequencing was carried out using peripheral blood. These receptors were taken from a man aged 30-40 years with acute or convalescent COVID-19.

The rearrangement links TRBV18 to TRBJ1-5; tentatively, D is TRBD1 (5 bases). This CDR3 spans 15 amino acids. With 6 bases removed from V and 6 bases from J, the gap between germline ends came to 18 bases. The germline gives CDR1 KGHSH, CDR2 LQKENI. The CDR3 loop is CASSADSAGVQPQHF. In DNA, the CDR3 is TGTGCCAGCTCCGCCGACTCGGCGGGGGTTCAGCCCCAGCATTTT.

CDR3 coding DNA: TGTGCCAGCAGTTACTCCACTAGCAGTGGCACCGGGGAGCTGTTTTTT. This gives the protein CASSYSTSSGTGELFF. V is TRBV6-5 and J is TRBJ2-2, with D possibly TRBD2 on 6 matching bases. CDR1 and CDR2 (germline): MNHEY, SVGAGI. V was cut by 0 bases and J by 4 bases, with 12 bases left in between. CDR3 length: 16 residues.

This clone appeared a single time. The chain carries TRBV15 and TRBJ2-6; possibly TRBD1 for D (5 bases). V lost 3 bases and J 2 bases, leaving 14 bases between the germline ends. CDR3 length: 17 amino acids. The germline V gene encodes CDR1 LNHNV and CDR2 YYDKDF (reference sequence). The CDR3 DNA reads TGTGCCACCAGCAGTTTCAGGGAACTGACTGGGGCCAACGTCCTGACTTTC. This gives the protein CATSSFRELTGANVLTF. The full variable domain, with the rest looked up from reference TRBV15 and TRBJ2-6, is DAMVIQNPRYQVTQFGKPVTLSCSQTLNHNVMYWYQQKSSQAPKLLFHYYDKDFNNEADTPDNFQSRRPNTSFCFLDIRSPGLGDTAMYLCATSSFRELTGANVLTFGAGSRLTVL.

CDR3 residues: CASSVRGRGTGELFF. DNA of the CDR3: TGTGCCAGCAGCGTTAGGGGGCGCGGCACCGGGGAGCTGTTTTTT. V gene TRBV9 combines with J gene TRBJ2-2; 7 nucleotides agree with TRBD1. Germline trimming cut 2 bases from V and 4 bases from J; bases unmatched to any gene: 5. Germline loops: CDR1 SGDLS, CDR2 YYNGEE. The CDR3 spans 15 residues.

This clone occurred once. The chain joins TRBV12-3 or TRBV12-4 to TRBJ1-1; tentative D call: TRBD1 (5 bases). The CDR3 spans 12 residues. The V end lost 2 bases, the J end lost 6 bases, and 7 bases lay between the germline ends. Here the CDR3 DNA reads TGTGCCAGCAGTTTATTGACAGCTGAAGCTTTCTTT. It specifies CASSLLTAEAFF.

This clone was seen a handful of times. V and J are TRBV28 and TRBJ1-5; TRBD1 matches 9 bases. The CDR3 is 19 residues long. CDR1 is MDHEN and CDR2 is SYDVKM in the germline V gene. V lost 1 base, J lost 6 bases, and 16 bases stayed unmatched. The CDR3 region is CASSLYGTGYPSAPQPQHF. The CDR3 DNA is TGTGCCAGCAGTTTATATGGGACAGGGTACCCATCGGCCCCTCAGCCCCAGCATTTT.

V is TRBV4-2 and J is TRBJ2-2; 7 nucleotides line up with TRBD2. J gave up 6 bases and V 2 bases, and 9 bases lay outside the gene matches. The CDR3 loop spans 16 amino acids. From germline, CDR1 is LGHNA and CDR2 YNFKEQ. The CDR3 sequence: CASSQRTGGGSGELFF. The CDR3 DNA reads TGTGCCAGCAGCCAACGGACGGGAGGCGGGTCCGGGGAGCTGTTTTTT.

The chain couples TRBV18 to TRBJ2-1, with 15 bases matching TRBD2. After removal of 3 bases from V and 7 bases from J, the junction contained 7 bases not matched to a gene. CDR1 KGHSH and CDR2 LQKENI come from the germline V gene. CDR3 size: 17 residues. CDR3 amino acids: CASSPQGTSGRHNEQFF. The DNA of the CDR3 is TGTGCCAGCTCACCTCAGGGGACTAGCGGGAGGCATAATGAGCAGTTCTTC.

The CDR3 coding sequence is TGTGCCAGCAGTTTAACCGGGACTAGCGGATATACGCAGTATTTT. Its protein product is CASSLTGTSGYTQYF. This chain connects TRBV28 to TRBJ2-3; 11 nucleotides align to TRBD2. This CDR3 comprises 15 residues. After removal of 2 bases from V and 7 bases from J, the junction contained 5 bases not matched to a gene. CDR1 MDHEN and CDR2 SYDVKM come from the germline V gene.

The chain is built from TRBV5-4 and TRBJ2-1; 8 positions match TRBD1. Unmatched junction bases numbered 8, after V lost 1 base and J lost 5 bases. The V gene's germline CDR1 is SGHNT and CDR2 YYREEE (reference sequence). CDR3 length equals 16 residues. The CDR3 is CASSLTGQGGDNEQFF. CDR3 nucleotides: TGTGCCAGCAGCTTGACCGGACAGGGAGGTGACAATGAGCAGTTCTTC.

The chain joins TRBV9 to TRBJ2-3; TRBD2 matches 8 bases. J was trimmed by 1 base and V by 2 bases; bases with no gene match: 0. Germline V gives CDR1 SGDLS, CDR2 YYNGEE. The CDR3 contains 14 residues. Here the CDR3 reads CASSVSGGTDTQYF. The CDR3 DNA follows: TGTGCCAGCAGCGTTAGCGGGGGCACAGATACGCAGTATTTT.

The CDR3 sequence is CASGLAGGPYEQYF. CDR3 coding DNA: TGTGCCAGCGGACTAGCGGGGGGGCCCTACGAGCAGTACTTC. The chain couples TRBV28 to TRBJ2-7, with 15 bases aligning to TRBD2. This CDR3 comprises 14 residues. Germline CDR1 reads MDHEN; CDR2 reads SYDVKM. The V and J ends lost 8 bases and 2 bases, in that order; junction bases with no gene match: 1.

The rearrangement uses TRBV5-1 and TRBJ2-1; 9 positions agree with TRBD2. Germline-derived CDR1 and CDR2 are SGHRS and YFSETQ. CDR3 length: 20 residues. The junction had 13 bases not matched to a gene; V was cut back by 0 bases and J by 0 bases. The CDR3 sequence is CASSLAGSSGSTTSYNEQFF. CDR3 in DNA: TGCGCCAGCAGCTTGGCGGGAAGTAGCGGGAGCACCACCTCCTACAATGAGCAGTTCTTC.

The chain combines TRBV6-5 with TRBJ1-2; D call uncertain. The V gene's germline CDR1 is MNHEY and CDR2 SVGAGI. V lost 2 bases and J lost 5, with 12 bases in between. This CDR3 comprises 14 residues. CDR3 in DNA: TGTGCCAGCAGTTACAGGGCGAGGGTTTATGGCTACACCTTC. Protein product: CASSYRARVYGYTF.

The chain couples TRBV27 to TRBJ1-2; 7 nucleotides match TRBD1. After removal of 3 bases from V and 4 bases from J, the junction contained 2 bases not matched to a gene. The CDR3 contains 13 residues. CDR1 MNHEY and CDR2 SMNVEV come from the germline V gene (reference sequence). The CDR3 DNA reads TGTGCCAGCAGTTTTGACAGGGCCTATGGCTACACCTTC. This translates into CASSFDRAYGYTF.

V gene TRBV19 combines with J gene TRBJ2-2; 7 bases match TRBD1. The CDR3 runs 15 residues. V was clipped by 7 bases and J by 2 bases; unmatched bases: 7. Germline lookup yields CDR1 LNHDA and CDR2 SQIVND (reference sequence). CDR3 sequence reads: CASNPGTANTGELFF. DNA for the CDR3: TGTGCCAGTAATCCCGGGACAGCCAACACCGGGGAGCTGTTTTTT. The full variable domain, in which reference TRBV19 and TRBJ2-2 provide the parts outside the CDR3, is DGGITQSPKYLFRKEGQNVTLSCEQNLNHDAMYWYRQDPGQGLRLIYYSQIVNDFQKGDIAEGYSVSREKKESFPLTVTSAQKNPTAFYLCASNPGTANTGELFFGEGSRLTVL.

As regards this clone: Additional DNA sequences in this sample encode the identical CDR3. This chain joins TRBV3-1 (or the pseudogene TRBV3-2) and TRBJ1-3; D is perhaps TRBD1 (5 bases). This CDR3 contains 14 residues. Deletions cut 2 bases from V and 0 bases from J, with 5 bases between. Germline CDR1 and CDR2: LGHDT and YNNKEL (reference sequence). CDR3 coding DNA: TGTGCCAGCAGCCAAAGGGGCTCTGGAAACACCATATATTTT. It encodes CASSQRGSGNTIYF.

In its sample, this clone was seen a few times. The chain couples TRBV6-1 to TRBJ2-7; TRBD1 aligns across 8 bases. Trimming at V came to 0 bases and at J to 11 bases, leaving 6 bases not matched to a gene. Germline CDR1 reads MNHNS; CDR2 reads SASEGT. This CDR3 comprises 13 residues. The CDR3 sequence is CASSEATDREEYF. The CDR3 coding sequence is TGTGCCAGCAGTGAAGCGACGGACAGGGAGGAGTACTTC.

This clone was detected once. V and J are TRBV19 and TRBJ2-1, with 7 positions matching TRBD1. The CDR3 length is 16 residues. Germline trimming cut 4 bases from V and 8 bases from J; bases unmatched to any gene: 14. The V gene's germline CDR1 is LNHDA and CDR2 SQIVND (reference sequence). The chain's CDR3 is CASSTYPRQGFDEQFF. CDR3 nucleotide sequence: TGTGCCAGTAGTACCTACCCAAGACAGGGATTCGATGAGCAGTTCTTC.

The V gene is TRBV7-6, the J gene TRBJ1-5; perhaps TRBD1 as D (5 bases). The CDR3 runs 13 residues. Looked up from germline, CDR1 is SGHVS and CDR2 is FNYEAQ. Between the trimmed V and J ends, which lost 3 bases and 7 bases, there was a span of 10 bases. The CDR3 sequence is CASSLAGHQPQHF. CDR3 DNA: TGTGCCAGCAGCTTGGCGGGGCACCAGCCCCAGCATTTT.

The chain combines TRBV15 with TRBJ2-5, with TRBD2 matching over 9 bases. The ends lost 5 bases at V and 5 bases at J; junction bases unmatched: 21. Germline CDR1 reads LNHNV; CDR2 reads YYDKDF (reference sequence). This CDR3 is built from 19 residues. The CDR3 nucleotides read TGTGCCACCAGCTTGGGACGGACTAGCGTACCCTATTTGCGGGAGACCCAGTACTTC. This codes for CATSLGRTSVPYLRETQYF.

The chain has TRBV4-1 and TRBJ1-5, with 9 positions matching TRBD1. This CDR3 contains 15 residues. Germline CDR1 reads MGHRA; CDR2 reads YSYEKL. Trimming cost V 4 bases and J 5 bases; bases outside gene matches: 6. CDR3 residues: CASSPGTGRHQPQHF. The CDR3 nucleotides are TGCGCCAGCAGCCCGGGGACAGGGAGGCATCAGCCCCAGCATTTT.